Listed here are 10 T cell receptor beta chains from one sample, sequenced in a study of cytomegalovirus exposure and HLA in healthy donors. PCR employed 60 Vbeta and 13 Jbeta primers. Profiled with immunoSEQ multiplex PCR; TCRdb holds only in-frame clones, not every one. The repertoire holds 65,000 to 85,000 clones, with roughly 70% as singletons. Sequenced material: PBMCs. These receptors all stem from a man between 60 and 75 years old in good health and CMV-seropositive.

J is TRBJ1-2 and V is TRBV4-2; 7 nucleotides line up with TRBD1. V was pared by 0 bases and J by 0 bases, with 4 bases of the junction left unmatched. This CDR3 is built from 16 residues. The germline CDR1 and CDR2 sequences are LGHNA and YNFKEQ. CDR3 nucleotides: TGTGCCAGCAGCCAAGAAGAAGGGACAGCTAACTATGGCTACACCTTC. Translating gives CASSQEEGTANYGYTF.

Concerning this clone: The junction departs from the called germline gene at one end, perhaps through a read error. This chain connects TRBV12-5 to TRBJ2-1; TRBD1 is a possible D gene (6 bases). The CDR3 loop spans 14 amino acids. Germline CDR1 is LGHNT and CDR2 is FRNRAP. The CDR3 reads CASGLARGYNEQFF. In DNA, the CDR3 is TGTGCTAGTGGGTTGGCCAGGGGATACAATGAGCAGTTCTTC.

About this clone itself: The sample has other DNA sequences that encode this CDR3 too. V usage is TRBV5-1 and J usage is TRBJ1-1, with a tentative D call TRBD1 (5 bases). Between the trimmed V and J ends, which lost 2 bases and 0 bases, there was a span of 17 bases. Germline CDR1 reads SGHRS; CDR2 reads YFSETQ. The CDR3 runs to 17 residues. The CDR3 DNA follows: TGCGCCAGCAGCTTAAGCGGGGCCAAGGGAATGAACACTGAAGCTTTCTTT. This gives the protein CASSLSGAKGMNTEAFF. Looking up the rest from reference TRBV5-1 and TRBJ1-1 gives the full variable domain: KAGVTQTPRYLIKTRGQQVTLSCSPISGHRSVSWYQQTPGQGLQFLFEYFSETQRNKGNFPGRFSGRQFSNSRSEMNVSTLELGDSALYLCASSLSGAKGMNTEAFFGQGTRLTVV.

This clone came up once. The rearrangement links TRBV4-3 to TRBJ1-6; a possible D gene is TRBD1 (5 bases). This CDR3 contains 15 residues. The V end lost 4 bases, the J end lost 10 bases, and 17 bases lay between the germline ends. The germline V gene encodes CDR1 LGHNA and CDR2 YSLEER. CDR3 nucleotide sequence: TGCGCCAGCAGCCCCTGGGCGGGGGAAAGCTCACCCCTCCACTTT. Residues: CASSPWAGESSPLHF.

The chain combines TRBV28 with TRBJ2-1; D gene uncertain. The CDR3 is 13 amino acids. Per germline, CDR1 MDHEN and CDR2 SYDVKM. Trimming stripped 2 bases from V and 7 bases from J, with 9 bases between. The DNA for the CDR3 is TGTGCCAGCAGTTTAGTAGTCGTAAATGAGCAGTTCTTC. It translates to CASSLVVVNEQFF. Using reference TRBV28 and TRBJ2-1 for the parts outside the CDR3, the full variable domain is DVKVTQSSRYLVKRTGEKVFLECVQDMDHENMFWYRQDPGLGLRLIYFSYDVKMKEKGDIPEGYSVSREKKERFSLILESASTNQTSMYLCASSLVVVNEQFFGPGTRLTVL.

V and J are TRBV5-6 and TRBJ2-4, with 7 bases lining up with TRBD1. The CDR3 runs 16 residues. Germline CDR1 reads SGHDT; CDR2 reads YYEEEE. Trimming cost V 4 bases and J 0 bases; bases outside gene matches: 7. CDR3 DNA sequence: TGTGCCAGCAGCCTAGACAGGGCATTAGCCAAAAACATTCAGTACTTC. Translation gives CASSLDRALAKNIQYF.

This clone appeared once. The chain couples TRBV28 to TRBJ1-4; no clear D gene. V gave up 7 bases and J gave up 4 bases, with 4 bases separating them. The CDR3 consists of 11 residues. Germline V gene lookup returns CDR1 MDHEN and CDR2 SYDVKM. CDR3 coding DNA: TGTGCCAGCACCCTTAATGAAAAACTGTTTTTT. Its translation is CASTLNEKLFF.

Of note for this clone: The junction shows a germline mismatch at one end, possibly a read error. This sequence joins TRBV7-9 and TRBJ2-3; D is unclear. The CDR3 totals 12 residues. Germline V gives CDR1 SEHNR, CDR2 FQNEAQ (reference sequence). The CDR3 nucleotides are TGTTCCAGCAGCTTTCTTCCGGATACGCAGTATTTT. Its translation is CSSSFLPDTQYF.

The chain couples TRBV7-2 to TRBJ2-7, with 7 bases aligning to TRBD1. CDR3 length: 15 residues. Germline values: CDR1 SGHTA, CDR2 FQGNSA. The V and J ends lost 0 bases and 0 bases, in that order; junction bases with no gene match: 2. CDR3 loop: CASSLASGGSYEQYF. The DNA of the CDR3 is TGTGCCAGCAGCTTAGCCTCAGGGGGCTCCTACGAGCAGTACTTC.

This clone showed up just once. The chain employs TRBV30 and TRBJ1-2; D is unresolved. The CDR3 runs to 13 residues. The V and J ends lost 0 bases and 1 base respectively, with 6 bases between them. The germline gives CDR1 GTSNPN, CDR2 SVGIG (reference sequence). The CDR3 loop reads CAWSVRVNYGYTF. The CDR3, as DNA: TGTGCCTGGAGTGTACGGGTTAACTATGGCTACACCTTC. Full variable domain (outside the CDR3, taken from reference TRBV30 and TRBJ1-2): SQTIHQWPATLVQPVGSPLSLECTVEGTSNPNLYWYRQAAGRGLQLLFYSVGIGQISSEVPQNLSASRPQDRQFILSSKKLLLSDSGFYLCAWSVRVNYGYTFGSGTRLTVV.